Listed below are T cell receptor beta chains from one sample, sequenced in a study of beta chain features in type 1 diabetes. The assay was immunoSEQ multiplex PCR, and TCRdb's table has in-frame clones only and misses some. The sample yields roughly 450,000 clones, around 10% seen once. The sequenced material came from naive CD4+ T cells from blood. The source is a woman aged 18-29 years in good health. Both conserved end residues are part of each CDR3. Each record gives: D gene, J gene, V gene, clone size, CDR3 length, CDR3 DNA, CDR3 protein. D genes are given only for firm matches. Some rows mark clone size as missing; the rest say once, few, many or name a class of expanded clone.

d_gene: .; j_gene: TRBJ2-5; v_gene: TRBV7-9; abundance: few; len: 17; CDR3nt: TGTGCCAGCAGCTTAGATCTCGGAGAAATACTCCAAGAGACCCAGTACTTC; CDR3aa: CASSLDLGEILQETQYF
d_gene: .; j_gene: TRBJ1-5; v_gene: TRBV28; abundance: few; len: 14; CDR3nt: TGTGCCAGCACTACGGACCGGGACCGCCAGCCCCAGCATTTT; CDR3aa: CASTTDRDRQPQHF
d_gene: .; j_gene: TRBJ2-5; v_gene: TRBV4-1; abundance: .; len: 15; CDR3nt: TGCGCCAGCAGCCAAGGGGACACCCGACAAGAGACCCAGTACTTC; CDR3aa: CASSQGDTRQETQYF
d_gene: TRBD1; j_gene: TRBJ2-5; v_gene: TRBV28; abundance: .; len: 16; CDR3nt: TGTGCCAGCAATCCGTCGGGACAGGACCAGCAAGAGACCCAGTACTTC; CDR3aa: CASNPSGQDQQETQYF
d_gene: .; j_gene: TRBJ1-2; v_gene: TRBV7-2; abundance: few; len: 12; CDR3nt: TGTGCCAGCAGCTTGGCGAGATATGGCTACACCTTC; CDR3aa: CASSLARYGYTF
d_gene: .; j_gene: TRBJ1-2; v_gene: TRBV20-1; abundance: few; len: 11; CDR3nt: TGCAGTGCTAAAAACAGCTATGGCTACACCTTC; CDR3aa: CSAKNSYGYTF
d_gene: TRBD1; j_gene: TRBJ1-1; v_gene: TRBV2; abundance: few; len: 15; CDR3nt: TGTGCCAGTGAAAGAGAACAGACAGGGAGCACTGAAGCTTTCTTT; CDR3aa: CASEREQTGSTEAFF
d_gene: TRBD2; j_gene: TRBJ2-1; v_gene: TRBV29-1; abundance: few; len: 13; CDR3nt: TGCAGCCCCAGACTAGCGGGATGGAATGAGCAGTTCTTC; CDR3aa: CSPRLAGWNEQFF
d_gene: .; j_gene: TRBJ2-2; v_gene: TRBV7-2; abundance: .; len: 14; CDR3nt: TGTGCCAGCAGCTCAAGACGCGTAACCGGGGAGCTGTTTTTT; CDR3aa: CASSSRRVTGELFF
d_gene: TRBD1; j_gene: TRBJ1-2; v_gene: TRBV7-2; abundance: .; len: 12; CDR3nt: TGTGCCAGCAGCCCGCGGACAGGGAGGGACACCTTC; CDR3aa: CASSPRTGRDTF
d_gene: TRBD1; j_gene: TRBJ2-1; v_gene: TRBV4-2; abundance: few; len: 16; CDR3nt: TGTGCCAGCAGCCAAGTTCTCGGGACAGGGGGCGAGGAGCAGTTCTTC; CDR3aa: CASSQVLGTGGEEQFF
d_gene: TRBD1; j_gene: TRBJ2-7; v_gene: TRBV27; abundance: .; len: 14; CDR3nt: TGTGCCAGCAAAACCGGGACAGCTGACTACGAGCAGTACTTC; CDR3aa: CASKTGTADYEQYF
d_gene: TRBD1; j_gene: TRBJ2-1; v_gene: TRBV7-2; abundance: once; len: 15; CDR3nt: TGTGCCAGCAGCGTCCGGGACAGGGGTTGGAATGAGCAGTTCTTC; CDR3aa: CASSVRDRGWNEQFF
d_gene: .; j_gene: TRBJ2-3; v_gene: TRBV4-2; abundance: few; len: 15; CDR3nt: TGTGCCAGCAGCCAAGTCCCCAGCGGCACAGATACGCAGTATTTT; CDR3aa: CASSQVPSGTDTQYF
d_gene: .; j_gene: TRBJ2-7; v_gene: TRBV18; abundance: .; len: 12; CDR3nt: TGTGCCAGCTCACCCACGTCCTACGAGCAGTACTTC; CDR3aa: CASSPTSYEQYF
d_gene: .; j_gene: TRBJ1-1; v_gene: TRBV12-5; abundance: few; len: 14; CDR3nt: TGTGCTAGTGGTTTGGGGGGACCGAACACTGAAGCTTTCTTT; CDR3aa: CASGLGGPNTEAFF
d_gene: TRBD2; j_gene: TRBJ2-1; v_gene: TRBV19; abundance: .; len: 15; CDR3nt: TGTGCCAGTAGCCACCCGGGACTAGCGGGAGTGGAGCAGTTCTTC; CDR3aa: CASSHPGLAGVEQFF
d_gene: TRBD1; j_gene: TRBJ2-1; v_gene: TRBV9; abundance: .; len: 16; CDR3nt: TGTGCCAGCAGCTCCAGATCCGGGACAGAGGACAATGAGCAGTTCTTC; CDR3aa: CASSSRSGTEDNEQFF
d_gene: .; j_gene: TRBJ2-1; v_gene: TRBV2; abundance: few; len: 16; CDR3nt: TGTGCCAGCAGTGAAATGGTGGGCCCTAAATACAATGAGCAGTTCTTC; CDR3aa: CASSEMVGPKYNEQFF
d_gene: TRBD2; j_gene: TRBJ2-1; v_gene: TRBV11-3; abundance: few; len: 16; CDR3nt: TGTGCCAGCAGCTTAGGAACTAGCGGGCCATACAATGAGCAGTTCTTC; CDR3aa: CASSLGTSGPYNEQFF
d_gene: TRBD2; j_gene: TRBJ2-1; v_gene: TRBV29-1; abundance: .; len: 13; CDR3nt: TGCAGCGCCCTTAGCGGGGCTTACAATGAGCAGTTCTTC; CDR3aa: CSALSGAYNEQFF
d_gene: .; j_gene: TRBJ1-5; v_gene: TRBV7-2; abundance: few; len: 12; CDR3nt: TGTGCCAGCGGCCCGGGGTCTCAGCCCCAGCATTTT; CDR3aa: CASGPGSQPQHF
d_gene: .; j_gene: TRBJ2-4; v_gene: TRBV6-5; abundance: .; len: 14; CDR3nt: TGTGCCAGCAGTCACAGGAGAGCCAAAAACATTCAGTACTTC; CDR3aa: CASSHRRAKNIQYF
d_gene: .; j_gene: TRBJ2-7; v_gene: TRBV27; abundance: .; len: 14; CDR3nt: TGTGCCAGCAGTGACACAAGGCGCTCCTACGAGCAGTACTTC; CDR3aa: CASSDTRRSYEQYF